A single T cell receptor (beta chain) is shown here with its context. TCRdb keeps only in-frame clones here, not all; method: immunoSEQ multiplex PCR. Altogether 200,000 to 250,000 clones are present, about four fifths being singletons, with the ten largest covering 3% to 4%. This sample was taken from a study of blood T cell repertoires in COVID-19. Recovery among Cohort 3 donors was established by two negative PCRs, clearance, or symptom resolution. Trimming took 4 bases from V and 3 from J; bases not matched to a gene: 7. In germline, CDR1 is LGHDT, CDR2 YNNKEL (reference sequence). CDR3 length equals 17 residues.

The sample taken for sequencing was PBMCs or T cells enriched from blood (not recorded which). This clonotype was obtained from a woman in her sixties or seventies who had recovered from COVID-19. This chain joins TRBV3-1 (or the pseudogene TRBV3-2) and TRBJ2-5; TRBD2 aligns across 14 bases. The CDR3 loop is CASSLRLAGGGKETQYF. The CDR3 nucleotides are TGTGCCAGCAGCCTCAGACTAGCGGGAGGGGGAAAAGAGACCCAGTACTTC.